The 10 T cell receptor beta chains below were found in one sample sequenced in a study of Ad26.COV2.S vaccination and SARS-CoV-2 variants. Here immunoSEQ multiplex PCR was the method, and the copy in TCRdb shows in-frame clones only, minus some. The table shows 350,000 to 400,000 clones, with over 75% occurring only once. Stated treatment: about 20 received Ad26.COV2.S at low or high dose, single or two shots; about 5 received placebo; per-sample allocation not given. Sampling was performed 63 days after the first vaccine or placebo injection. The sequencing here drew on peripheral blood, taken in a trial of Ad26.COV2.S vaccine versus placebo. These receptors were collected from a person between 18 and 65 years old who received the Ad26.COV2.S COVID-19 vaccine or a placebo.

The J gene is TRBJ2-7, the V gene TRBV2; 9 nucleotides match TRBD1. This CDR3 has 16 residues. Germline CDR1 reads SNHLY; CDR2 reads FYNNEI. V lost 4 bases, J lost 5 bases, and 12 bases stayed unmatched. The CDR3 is CASSVHRDRASNEQYF. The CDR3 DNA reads TGTGCCAGCAGTGTCCACCGGGACAGGGCATCGAACGAGCAGTACTTC.

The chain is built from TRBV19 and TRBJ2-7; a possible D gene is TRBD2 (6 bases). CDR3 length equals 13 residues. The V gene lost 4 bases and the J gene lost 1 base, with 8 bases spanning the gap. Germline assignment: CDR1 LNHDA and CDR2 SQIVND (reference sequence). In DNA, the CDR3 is TGTGCCAGTAGTAGGGGGGAGTCCTACGAGCAGTACTTC. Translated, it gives CASSRGESYEQYF.

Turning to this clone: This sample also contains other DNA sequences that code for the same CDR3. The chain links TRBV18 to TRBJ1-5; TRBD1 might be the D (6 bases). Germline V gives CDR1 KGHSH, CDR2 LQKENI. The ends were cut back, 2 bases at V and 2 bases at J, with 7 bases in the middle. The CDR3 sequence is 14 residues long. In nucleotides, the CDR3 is TGTGCCAGCTCACCATCAGGGGGCAATCAGCCCCAGCATTTT. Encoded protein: CASSPSGGNQPQHF.

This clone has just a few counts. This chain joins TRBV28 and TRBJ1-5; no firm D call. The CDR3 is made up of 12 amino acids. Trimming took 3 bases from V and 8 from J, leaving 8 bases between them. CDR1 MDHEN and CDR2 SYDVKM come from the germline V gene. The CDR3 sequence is CASSFRFEPQHF. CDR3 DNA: TGTGCCAGCAGTTTCCGCTTTGAGCCCCAGCATTTT.

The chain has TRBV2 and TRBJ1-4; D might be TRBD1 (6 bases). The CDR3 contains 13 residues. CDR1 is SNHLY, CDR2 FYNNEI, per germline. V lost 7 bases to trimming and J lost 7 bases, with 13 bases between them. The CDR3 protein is CASTLGAGEKLFF. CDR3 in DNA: TGTGCCAGCACCTTGGGGGCGGGTGAAAAACTGTTTTTT.

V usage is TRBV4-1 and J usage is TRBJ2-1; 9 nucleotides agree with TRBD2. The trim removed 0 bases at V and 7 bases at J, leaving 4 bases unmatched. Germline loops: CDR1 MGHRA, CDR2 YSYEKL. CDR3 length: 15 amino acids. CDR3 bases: TGCGCCAGCAGCCAAGACGGCGGGAGGGCTAATGAGCAGTTCTTC. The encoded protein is CASSQDGGRANEQFF.

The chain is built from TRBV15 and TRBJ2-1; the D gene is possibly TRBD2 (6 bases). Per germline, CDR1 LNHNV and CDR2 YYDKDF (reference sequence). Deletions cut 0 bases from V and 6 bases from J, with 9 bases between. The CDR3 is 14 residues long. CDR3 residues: CATSRDRERNEQFF. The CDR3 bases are TGTGCCACCAGCAGAGATCGGGAGCGCAATGAGCAGTTCTTC.

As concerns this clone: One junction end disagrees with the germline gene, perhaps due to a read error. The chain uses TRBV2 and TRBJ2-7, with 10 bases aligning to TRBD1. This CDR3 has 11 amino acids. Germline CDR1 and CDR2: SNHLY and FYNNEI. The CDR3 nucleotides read TGTGCCAGCAGGCTAGGACAGGGGGGAAACTTC. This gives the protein CASRLGQGGNF.

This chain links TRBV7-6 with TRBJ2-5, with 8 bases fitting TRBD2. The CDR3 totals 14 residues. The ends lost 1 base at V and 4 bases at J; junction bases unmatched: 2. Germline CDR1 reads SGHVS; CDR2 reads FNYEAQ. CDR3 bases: TGTGCCAGCAGCTTAGTTGCGGGAGGAGAGACCCAGTACTTC. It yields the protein CASSLVAGGETQYF.

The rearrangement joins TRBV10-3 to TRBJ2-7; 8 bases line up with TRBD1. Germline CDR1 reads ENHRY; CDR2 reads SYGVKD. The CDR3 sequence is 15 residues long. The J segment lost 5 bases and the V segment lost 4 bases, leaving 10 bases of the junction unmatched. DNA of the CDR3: TGTGCCATCAGTGTTCAGGGGGCTAAGAAGGACGAGCAGTACTTC. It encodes CAISVQGAKKDEQYF.